This paragraph reports one T cell receptor (beta chain). Germline loops: CDR1 SGHKS, CDR2 YYEKEE (reference sequence). This CDR3 spans 15 amino acids. V lost 7 bases to trimming and J lost 3 bases; unmatched junction nucleotides: 9. This sample was taken from a study of T-cell memory formation after mild COVID-19. The TCR alpha and TCR beta cDNA libraries, bearing sample barcodes and UMIs, were generated by 5'RACE using constant-segment primers. In TCRdb, the 5' RACE reads were re-called with MiXCR into one record per CDR3 protein. The data contain fewer than 700,000 distinct CDR3 sequences, about a fifth of them singletons.

The gene calls are TRBV5-5 and TRBJ1-1, with 10 bases lining up with TRBD1. This receptor was identified in an adult woman who had mild COVID-19 (a few samples of this study predate the infection). Cell type and time point are not known. The specimen was PBMCs or a T cell subset sorted from them (not recorded which). CDR3 residues: CASAQKTGGYTEAFF. The CDR3 bases are TGTGCCAGCGCACAAAAGACAGGGGGCTACACTGAAGCTTTCTTT.